Shown below are 17 T cell receptor beta chains from a single sample sequenced in a study of cytomegalovirus exposure and HLA in healthy donors. Clones were read by immunoSEQ multiplex PCR, and TCRdb kept only the in-frame ones, dropping some. The sample carries about 56,000 clones, 93% recorded once. The source material was PBMCs. Source of these receptors: a woman aged 18-29 years in good health and CMV-seropositive.

The genes are TRBV27 and TRBJ2-7; the D gene is possibly TRBD2 (5 bases). Germline-derived CDR1 and CDR2 are MNHEY and SMNVEV (reference sequence). The V end lost 8 bases, the J end lost 7 bases, and 15 bases lay between the germline ends. CDR3 length: 12 amino acids. CDR3 residues: CASQTPSLEQYF. The CDR3 nucleotides read TGTGCCAGCCAAACCCCTAGCCTTGAGCAGTACTTC.

The V call is TRBV9, the J call TRBJ2-5, with TRBD1 identical over 11 bases. The CDR3 runs 14 residues. J gave up 3 bases and V 3 bases, and 1 base lay outside the gene matches. The V gene's germline CDR1 is SGDLS and CDR2 YYNGEE. CDR3 protein: CASSGTGGEETQYF. CDR3 DNA sequence: TGTGCCAGCAGCGGGACAGGGGGCGAAGAGACCCAGTACTTC. Combining the CDR3 with reference TRBV9 and TRBJ2-5 gives the whole variable domain DSGVTQTPKHLITATGQRVTLRCSPRSGDLSVYWYQQSLDQGLQFLIQYYNGEERAKGNILERFSAQQFPDLHSELNLSSLELGDSALYFCASSGTGGEETQYFGPGTRLLVL.

CDR3 sequence: CASSPRRGGRDEQFF. The CDR3 DNA follows: TGTGCCAGCAGCCCGAGGCGGGGGGGCCGGGATGAGCAGTTCTTC. The chain joins TRBV5-8 to TRBJ2-1, with 9 bases fitting TRBD2. V lost 4 bases, J lost 8 bases, and 10 bases stayed unmatched. Germline V gene lookup returns CDR1 SGHTS and CDR2 YDEGEE. The CDR3 sequence is 15 residues long.

The chain couples TRBV2 to TRBJ2-7, with 7 bases aligning to TRBD2. The length of the CDR3 is 14 residues. Losses at the gene ends were 6 bases for V and 2 bases for J; bases not matched to a gene: 7. Per the germline V gene, CDR1 is SNHLY and CDR2 is FYNNEI. The CDR3 DNA sequence: TGTGCCAGCAGGGGGGGGAGGGTCCCCTACGAGCAGTACTTC. Translation: CASRGGRVPYEQYF.

The chain has TRBV2 and TRBJ1-3; D is unresolved. CDR1 is SNHLY and CDR2 is FYNNEI in the germline V gene. The CDR3 loop spans 13 amino acids. Trimming removed 3 bases at V and 3 bases at J, with 6 bases between. CDR3 nucleotide sequence: TGTGCCAGCAGTGATATCCGTGGAAACACCATATATTTT. Translating gives CASSDIRGNTIYF.

The gene calls are TRBV6-5 and TRBJ2-7; TRBD1 might be the D (6 bases). Germline V CDR1 and CDR2: MNHEY, SVGAGI. CDR3 length: 15 residues. Deletions cut 6 bases from V and 3 bases from J, with 18 bases between. CDR3 protein: CASSQNRVRGYEQYF. The CDR3 DNA reads as TGTGCCAGCAGCCAAAACAGGGTGCGAGGCTACGAGCAGTACTTC.

V usage is TRBV15 and J usage is TRBJ2-7, with D unclear. The CDR3 loop spans 14 amino acids. The V end was cut by 5 bases, the J end by 2 bases, with 13 bases between. Per germline, CDR1 LNHNV and CDR2 YYDKDF (reference sequence). The CDR3 region has the DNA TGTGCCACCAGCCCCCGGGTTGGTGCCTACGAGCAGTACTTC. Its translation: CATSPRVGAYEQYF.

This chain links TRBV6-6 with TRBJ2-3; 9 nucleotides align to TRBD1. This CDR3 is 14 amino acids long. Germline V CDR1 and CDR2: MNHNY, SVGAGI (reference sequence). V was clipped by 7 bases and J by 8 bases; unmatched bases: 10. Here the CDR3 reads CASNPGQGSFTQYF. The CDR3, as DNA: TGTGCCAGCAACCCGGGACAGGGATCCTTTACGCAGTATTTT.

The chain joins TRBV14 to TRBJ2-1; 8 nucleotides align to TRBD2. With 1 base clipped from V and 7 bases from J, the junction kept 9 bases outside the gene matches. The CDR3 consists of 16 residues. CDR1 is SGHDN and CDR2 is FVKESK in the germline V gene. The DNA for the CDR3 is TGTGCCAGCAGCCAAGGGGGCGGCGGGGGGAGAAATGAGCAGTTCTTC. As protein: CASSQGGGGGRNEQFF.

The gene calls are TRBV7-8 and TRBJ2-7; 10 nucleotides match TRBD1. J lost 4 bases, V lost 5 bases, and 5 bases had no gene match. The CDR3 is made up of 14 amino acids. Per the germline V gene, CDR1 is SGHVS and CDR2 is FQNEAQ. CDR3 in DNA: TGTGCCAGCAGCCCCCGGGACAGGGGTTACGAGCAGTACTTC. Its protein is CASSPRDRGYEQYF.

The rearrangement joins TRBV4-1 to TRBJ2-7; D is perhaps TRBD1 (5 bases). The CDR3 consists of 15 residues. Trimming removed 1 base at V and 0 bases at J, with 10 bases between. Germline loops: CDR1 MGHRA, CDR2 YSYEKL. The chain's CDR3 is CASSQVAGPSYEQYF. The CDR3 bases are TGCGCCAGCAGCCAAGTGGCAGGGCCCTCCTACGAGCAGTACTTC.

This clone has just one count. The chain combines TRBV27 with TRBJ2-7, with 9 bases fitting TRBD1. Germline V gene sequence: CDR1 MNHEY, CDR2 SMNVEV (reference sequence). This CDR3 has 14 amino acids. Trimming at V came to 5 bases and at J to 6 bases, leaving 8 bases not matched to a gene. The CDR3 sequence: CASSPRDRVSEQYF. CDR3 bases: TGTGCCAGCAGTCCCCGGGACAGGGTGAGCGAGCAGTACTTC.

This chain joins TRBV9 and TRBJ2-7; a weak D match, TRBD2 (6 bases). Trimming stripped 3 bases from V and 2 bases from J, with 12 bases between. The CDR3 is made up of 14 amino acids. Germline CDR1 is SGDLS and CDR2 is YYNGEE. CDR3 loop: CASSAGGKAYEQYF. The CDR3, as DNA: TGTGCCAGCAGCGCCGGAGGGAAGGCCTACGAGCAGTACTTC.

The V and J genes are TRBV5-4 and TRBJ2-1, with TRBD2 matching over 14 bases. The germline V gene has CDR1 SGHNT and CDR2 YYREEE (reference sequence). The CDR3 contains 15 residues. J was trimmed by 9 bases and V by 3 bases; bases with no gene match: 5. The CDR3 protein is CASSSTSGGASEQFF. As DNA, the CDR3 is TGTGCCAGCAGCTCGACTAGCGGGGGGGCCAGTGAGCAGTTCTTC.

The count of this clone is one. The J gene is TRBJ1-1, the V gene TRBV27; D unclear. CDR1 and CDR2 (germline): MNHEY, SMNVEV (reference sequence). This CDR3 has 13 residues. Between the trimmed V and J ends, which lost 5 bases and 1 base, there was a span of 8 bases. The CDR3 loop reads CASSRTENTEAFF. In nucleotides, the CDR3 is TGTGCCAGCAGTCGGACTGAGAACACTGAAGCTTTCTTT.

This chain's CDR3 is CAISDRGLAGNTDTQYF. The CDR3 coding sequence is TGTGCCATCAGTGATCGAGGACTAGCGGGGAACACAGATACGCAGTATTTT. V is TRBV10-3 and J is TRBJ2-3; TRBD2 matches at 12 bases. The germline V gene has CDR1 ENHRY and CDR2 SYGVKD. J gave up 2 bases and V 3 bases, and 6 bases lay outside the gene matches. CDR3 length: 17 residues.

The CDR3 DNA is TGTGCCAGCAGCTTAGATATCAGGGGGGGACAGGGTAGGACCGGGGAGCTGTTTTTT. Translating gives CASSLDIRGGQGRTGELFF. V usage is TRBV11-3 and J usage is TRBJ2-2, with 9 bases that match TRBD1. The CDR3 contains 19 residues. The germline CDR1 and CDR2 sequences are SGHNT and YENEEA. The V gene end was trimmed by 0 bases and the J gene end by 5 bases; junction bases not matched to a gene: 13.